This T cell receptor (beta chain) originates from a study of blood T cell repertoires in COVID-19. About the research overall: Acute and convalescent COVID-19 specimens originated in the United States, Italy and Spain. The analysed material was cDNA or gDNA that came from T cells, B-cell-depleted T cells, or PBMCs.

Original processing notes: Using reference gene primer amplification, nucleated cell counts were estimated. Sequencing was performed with immunoSEQ multiplex PCR; in TCRdb, only in-frame clones are kept and a portion is missing. V and J calls and clone size are those listed in that table; D and trimming were worked out from the DNA. The sample has some 200,000 clones; around 85% are singletons. From germline, CDR1 is LGHNA and CDR2 YNFKEQ. CDR3 length: 11 residues. Deletions cut 5 bases from V and 8 bases from J, with 9 bases between. Material: peripheral blood. The chain joins TRBV4-2 to TRBJ1-2; D ambiguous. This receptor was taken from a woman in her 50s with acute or convalescent COVID-19. CDR3 in DNA: TGTGCCAGCAGCTCTTGGGAGGGCTACACCTTC. This translates into CASSSWEGYTF.